This T cell receptor (beta chain) was documented in a study of OX40 agonist ivuxolimab in advanced cancers. Study-wide background: One hepatocellular carcinoma and two cutaneous melanoma patients partially responded.

This clone was detected only a few times. Its specificity is unknown. Sequencing was performed with immunoSEQ multiplex PCR; in TCRdb, only in-frame clones are kept and a portion is missing. The sample shows 75,000 to 95,000 clones, more than 70% of them seen only once. Blood was sampled at baseline, cycle 4 day 1, and cycle 7 day 1. The CDR3 consists of 19 residues. Germline V gives CDR1 MNHEY, CDR2 SMNVEV (reference sequence). V lost 5 bases and J lost 2; bases outside the gene matches: 11. Study outcomes and limitations: In CD8+ T cells, expanded clones were on average more numerous than in CD4+. Expanded peripheral T-cell antigen specificity went undetermined.

The chain carries TRBV27 and TRBJ2-3, with 15 bases aligning to TRBD2. The input for sequencing was CD4+ or CD8+ T cells sorted from blood, taken in a trial of the OX40 agonist ivuxolimab. This TCR came from an adult with an advanced solid tumor such as melanoma, head and neck, liver or kidney cancer. CDR3 protein: CASSRSGTSGRIVTDTQYF. As DNA, the CDR3 is TGTGCCAGCAGTCGCTCCGGGACTAGCGGGAGGATTGTCACAGATACGCAGTATTTT.